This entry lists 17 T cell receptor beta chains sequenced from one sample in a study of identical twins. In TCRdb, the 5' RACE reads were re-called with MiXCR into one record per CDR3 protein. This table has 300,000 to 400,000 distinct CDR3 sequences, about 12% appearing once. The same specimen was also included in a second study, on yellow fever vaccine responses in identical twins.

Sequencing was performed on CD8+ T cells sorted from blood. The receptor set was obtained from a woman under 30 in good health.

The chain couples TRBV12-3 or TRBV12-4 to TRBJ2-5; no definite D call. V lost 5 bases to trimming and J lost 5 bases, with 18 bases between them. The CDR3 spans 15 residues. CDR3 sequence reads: CASSRPRLYGETQYF. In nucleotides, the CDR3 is TGTGCCAGCAGTCGACCTCGACTGTACGGGGAGACCCAGTACTTC.

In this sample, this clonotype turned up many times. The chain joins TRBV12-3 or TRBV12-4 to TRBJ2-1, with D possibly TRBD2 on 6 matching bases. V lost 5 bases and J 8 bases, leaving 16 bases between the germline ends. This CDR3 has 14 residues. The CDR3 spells CASSPLGGVDEQFF. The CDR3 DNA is TGTGCCAGCAGTCCCCTGGGAGGAGTCGATGAGCAGTTCTTC.

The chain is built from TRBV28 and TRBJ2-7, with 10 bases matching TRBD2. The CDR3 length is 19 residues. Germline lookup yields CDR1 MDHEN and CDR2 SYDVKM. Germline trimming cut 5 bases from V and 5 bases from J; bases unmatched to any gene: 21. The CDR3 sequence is CASSGSSGSRLGILDEQYF. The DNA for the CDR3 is TGTGCCAGCAGTGGATCTAGCGGGAGCCGGTTGGGGATATTAGACGAGCAGTACTTC. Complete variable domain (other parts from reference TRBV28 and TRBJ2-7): DVKVTQSSRYLVKRTGEKVFLECVQDMDHENMFWYRQDPGLGLRLIYFSYDVKMKEKGDIPEGYSVSREKKERFSLILESASTNQTSMYLCASSGSSGSRLGILDEQYFGPGTRLTVT.

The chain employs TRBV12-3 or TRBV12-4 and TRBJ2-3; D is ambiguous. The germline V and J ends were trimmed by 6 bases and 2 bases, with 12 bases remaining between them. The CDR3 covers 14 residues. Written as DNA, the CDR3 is TGTGCCAGCAGGCCAGGACCGCTCACAGATACGCAGTATTTT. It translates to CASRPGPLTDTQYF.

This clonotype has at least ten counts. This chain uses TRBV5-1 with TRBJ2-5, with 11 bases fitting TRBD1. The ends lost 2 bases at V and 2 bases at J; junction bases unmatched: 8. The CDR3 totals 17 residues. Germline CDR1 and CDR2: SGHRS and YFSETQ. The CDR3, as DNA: TGCGCCAGCAGCTTATACTTCCGGGACAGGGGGCAAGAGACCCAGTACTTC. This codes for CASSLYFRDRGQETQYF.

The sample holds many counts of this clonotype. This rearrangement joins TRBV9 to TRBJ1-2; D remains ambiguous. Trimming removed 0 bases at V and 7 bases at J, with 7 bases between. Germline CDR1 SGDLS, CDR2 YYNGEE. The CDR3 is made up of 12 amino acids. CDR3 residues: CASSVGLFGYTF. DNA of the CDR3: TGTGCCAGCAGCGTAGGCCTGTTTGGCTACACCTTC.

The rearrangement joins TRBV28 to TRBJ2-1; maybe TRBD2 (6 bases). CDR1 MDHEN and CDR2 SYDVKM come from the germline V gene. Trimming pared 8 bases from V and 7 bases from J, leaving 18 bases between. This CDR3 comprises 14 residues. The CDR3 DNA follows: TGTGCCAGCGCCAACCCGGGAGTTTTAAATGAGCAGTTCTTC. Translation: CASANPGVLNEQFF.

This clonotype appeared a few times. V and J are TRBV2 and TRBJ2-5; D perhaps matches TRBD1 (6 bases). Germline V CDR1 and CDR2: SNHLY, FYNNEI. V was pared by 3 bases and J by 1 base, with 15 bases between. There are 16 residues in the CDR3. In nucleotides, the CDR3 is TGTGCCAGCAGTGACCACAATAGGGACACCCAAGAGACCCAGTACTTC. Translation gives CASSDHNRDTQETQYF.

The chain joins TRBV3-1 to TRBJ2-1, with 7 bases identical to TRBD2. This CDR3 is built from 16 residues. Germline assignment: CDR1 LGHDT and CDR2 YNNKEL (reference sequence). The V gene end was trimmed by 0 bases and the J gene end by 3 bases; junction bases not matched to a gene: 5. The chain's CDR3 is CASSQDDSGGYNEQFF. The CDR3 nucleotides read TGTGCCAGCAGCCAAGATGACTCGGGGGGCTACAATGAGCAGTTCTTC.

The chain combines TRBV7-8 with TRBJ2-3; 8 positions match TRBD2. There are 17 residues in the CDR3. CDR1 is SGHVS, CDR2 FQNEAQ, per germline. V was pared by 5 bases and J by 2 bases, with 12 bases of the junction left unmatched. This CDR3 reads CASSPTVSGNPTDTQYF. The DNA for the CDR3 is TGTGCCAGCAGCCCCACGGTTAGCGGGAACCCCACAGATACGCAGTATTTT.

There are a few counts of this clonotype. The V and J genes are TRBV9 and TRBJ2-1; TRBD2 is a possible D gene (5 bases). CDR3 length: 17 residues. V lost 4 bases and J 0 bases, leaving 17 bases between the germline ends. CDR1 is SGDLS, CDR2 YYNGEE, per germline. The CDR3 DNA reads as TGTGCCAGCAGCCCCTGGGGTAGCGAGGACTCCTACAATGAGCAGTTCTTC. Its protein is CASSPWGSEDSYNEQFF.

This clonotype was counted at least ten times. As DNA, the CDR3 is TGTGCCAGCAGACCACAGGGGAGGGAGACCCAGTACTTC. Protein product: CASRPQGRETQYF. The chain has TRBV12-3 or TRBV12-4 and TRBJ2-5, with D possibly TRBD1 on 7 matching bases. CDR3 length: 13 amino acids. With 6 bases removed from V and 5 bases from J, the gap between germline ends came to 13 bases.

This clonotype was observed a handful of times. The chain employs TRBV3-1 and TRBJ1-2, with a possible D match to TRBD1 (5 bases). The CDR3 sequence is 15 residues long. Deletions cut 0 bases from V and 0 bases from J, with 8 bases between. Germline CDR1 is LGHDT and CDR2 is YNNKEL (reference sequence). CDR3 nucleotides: TGTGCCAGCAGCCAAGAATGGGGGGCTAACTATGGCTACACCTTC. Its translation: CASSQEWGANYGYTF.

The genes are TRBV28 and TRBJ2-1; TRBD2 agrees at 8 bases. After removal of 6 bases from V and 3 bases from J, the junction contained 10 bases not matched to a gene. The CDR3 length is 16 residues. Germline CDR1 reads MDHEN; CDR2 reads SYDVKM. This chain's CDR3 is CASSNDLAGSYNEQFF. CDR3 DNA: TGTGCCAGCAGCAATGATCTAGCGGGTAGCTACAATGAGCAGTTCTTC.

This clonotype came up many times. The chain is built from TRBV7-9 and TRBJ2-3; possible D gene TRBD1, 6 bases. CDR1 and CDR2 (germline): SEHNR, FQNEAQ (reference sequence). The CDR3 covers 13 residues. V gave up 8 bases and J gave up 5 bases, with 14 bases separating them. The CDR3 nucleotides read TGTGCCAGCCGAATTACGGGACAAGATACGCAGTATTTT. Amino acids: CASRITGQDTQYF.

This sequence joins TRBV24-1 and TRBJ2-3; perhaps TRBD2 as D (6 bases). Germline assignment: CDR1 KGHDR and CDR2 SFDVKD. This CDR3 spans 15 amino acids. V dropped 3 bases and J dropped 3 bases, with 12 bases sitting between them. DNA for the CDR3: TGTGCCACCAGTGATCGGCGGGAAGGGACAGATACGCAGTATTTT. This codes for CATSDRREGTDTQYF.

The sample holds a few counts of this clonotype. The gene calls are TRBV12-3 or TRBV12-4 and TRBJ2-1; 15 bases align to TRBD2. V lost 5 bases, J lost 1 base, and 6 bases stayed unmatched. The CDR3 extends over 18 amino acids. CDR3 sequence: CASSRTSGRALSYNEQFF. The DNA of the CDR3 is TGTGCCAGCAGTCGGACTAGCGGGAGGGCCTTGTCCTACAATGAGCAGTTCTTC.